This T cell receptor beta chain is drawn from a study of regulatory T cells in long-lasting Graves disease. This clonotype has a count of ten or more. What it binds is not known. Time point defined: persistent/refractory GD, antithyroid drugs over 5 years with positive TRAb. After RNA was extracted from PBMCs, the TCR library was made from it. Blood from the periphery, about 9.7 milliliters in all, was drawn into EDTA tubes. Overall study findings and caveats: Persistent Graves' patients had lower TCR diversity than newly diagnosed ones.

According to the study, TCR beta libraries were built with iRepertoire HTBI primers and CDR3-region Arm-PCR. TCRdb processed the multiplex PCR reads anew with MiXCR; each CDR3 protein has one entry. The data contain fewer than 400,000 distinct CDR3 sequences, roughly 21% of them singletons. The TCR was taken from a female donor with Graves disease. Source: peripheral blood mononuclear cells (PBMCs), taken when the disease was refractory, from a patient treated with antithyroid drugs.

CDR3 DNA sequence: TGTGCCAGCAGCCAATCGGGACAGCGACAAGAGACCCAGTACTTC. This codes for CASSQSGQRQETQYF. V gene TRBV3-1 combines with J gene TRBJ2-5; TRBD1 matches at 7 bases. Trimming took 2 bases from V and 2 from J; bases not matched to a gene: 5. The CDR3 runs 15 residues. Germline V gives CDR1 LGHDT, CDR2 YNNKEL (reference sequence).